This T cell receptor (beta chain) was found in a study of blood T cell repertoires in COVID-19. As for the study in general: Both acute and convalescent COVID-19 samples were obtained from the United States, Italy and Spain.

The assay was immunoSEQ multiplex PCR, and TCRdb's table has in-frame clones only and misses some. The sample carries around 190,000 clones, about 88% recorded once. CDR1 is SQVTM and CDR2 is ANQGSEA in the germline V gene. Trimming removed 6 bases from V and 7 bases from J; junction bases left unmatched: 8. CDR3 length: 14 amino acids. This chain uses TRBV29-1 with TRBJ1-4; 10 nucleotides agree with TRBD1. This receptor was identified in a man aged 50 to 59 with COVID-19, enrolled during active disease. The sequenced material came from peripheral blood. CDR3 amino acids: CSVARTGGTEKLFF. The DNA of the CDR3 is TGCAGCGTGGCAAGGACAGGGGGAACTGAAAAACTGTTTTTT.